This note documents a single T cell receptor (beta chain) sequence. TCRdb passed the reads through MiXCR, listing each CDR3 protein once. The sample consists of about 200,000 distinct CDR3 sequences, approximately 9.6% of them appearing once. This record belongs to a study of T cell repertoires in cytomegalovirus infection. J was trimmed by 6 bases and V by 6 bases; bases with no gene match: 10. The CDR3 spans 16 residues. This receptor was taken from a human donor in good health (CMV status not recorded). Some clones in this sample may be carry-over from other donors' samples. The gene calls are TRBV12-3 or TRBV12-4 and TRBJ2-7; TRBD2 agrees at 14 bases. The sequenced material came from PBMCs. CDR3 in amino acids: CASSRNGLAGGFEQYF. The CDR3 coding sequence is TGTGCCAGCAGCAGAAATGGACTAGCGGGGGGCTTCGAGCAGTACTTC.